A selection of T cell receptor beta chains follows, all from one sample in a study of beta chain features in type 1 diabetes. The method was immunoSEQ multiplex PCR; TCRdb's version includes in-frame clones alone and lacks a portion of them. The table shows some 660,000 clones, with over 13% occurring only once. The sequenced material came from naive CD4+ T cells from blood. Source of these receptors: a man aged 18 to 30 with type 1 diabetes. The CDR3 runs from the conserved cysteine through the conserved F or W. A D gene is named only where the DNA matches it firmly. A clone size is listed for some rows: how often the clone was seen (once, few, many), or a class if it is expanded.

CDR3 protein,CDR3 DNA,V gene,D gene,J gene,clone size
CAVNRVGTEAFF,TGTGCTGTGAACAGGGTGGGCACTGAAGCTTTCTTT,TRBV30,.,TRBJ1-1,.
CASRFSDTGELFF,TGTGCCAGCAGGTTCTCGGACACCGGGGAGCTGTTTTTT,TRBV2,.,TRBJ2-2,.
CAWSYGAGNTIYF,TGTGCCTGGAGTTACGGGGCTGGAAACACCATATATTTT,TRBV30,.,TRBJ1-3,few
CASSEAELAGGRDTQYF,TGTGCCAGCAGTGAAGCCGAACTAGCGGGAGGCCGCGATACGCAGTATTTT,TRBV6-1,TRBD2,TRBJ2-3,.
CASSSPGSYEQYF,TGTGCCAGCTCTAGCCCGGGCTCCTACGAGCAGTACTTC,TRBV18,.,TRBJ2-7,few
CASRSRGEETQYF,TGTGCCAGTAGGAGCAGGGGGGAGGAGACCCAGTACTTC,TRBV19,.,TRBJ2-5,.
CASSLNPTDTQYF,TGTGCCAGCAGTTTAAACCCCACAGATACGCAGTATTTT,TRBV28,.,TRBJ2-3,few
CASSTLGVNQETQYF,TGCGCCAGCAGCACCCTTGGGGTGAACCAAGAGACCCAGTACTTC,TRBV5-1,.,TRBJ2-5,few
CASSSTSGTDTQYF,TGCGCCAGCAGCTCGACTAGCGGTACAGATACGCAGTATTTT,TRBV5-1,TRBD2,TRBJ2-3,few
CSVSRVYYGYTF,TGCAGCGTTTCCAGGGTTTACTATGGCTACACCTTC,TRBV29-1,.,TRBJ1-2,few
CAHAVGETQYF,TGTGCCCATGCCGTGGGAGAGACCCAGTACTTC,TRBV30,.,TRBJ2-5,few
CASSLYLHGAFF,TGTGCCAGCAGCTTATATTTACACGGAGCTTTCTTT,TRBV7-9,.,TRBJ1-1,.
CASSDKGIGTGYNEQFF,TGTGCCAGCAGCGACAAAGGAATAGGGACAGGGTACAATGAGCAGTTCTTC,TRBV9,TRBD1,TRBJ2-1,.
CASSLSGQGLLETQYF,TGCGCCAGCAGCCTCTCAGGACAGGGCTTGTTAGAGACCCAGTACTTC,TRBV4-1,TRBD1,TRBJ2-5,.
CSARVVETQYF,TGCAGTGCTAGAGTCGTAGAAACCCAGTACTTC,TRBV20-1,.,TRBJ2-5,few
CASSLAERGWTEAFF,TGCGCCAGCAGCTTGGCCGAGAGGGGTTGGACTGAAGCTTTCTTT,TRBV5-1,.,TRBJ1-1,few
CASSQGQENEQFF,TGCGCCAGCAGCCAAGGACAGGAGAATGAGCAGTTCTTC,TRBV4-3,.,TRBJ2-1,few